Shown below are 5 T cell receptor beta chains from a single sample sequenced in a study of CD4 T cells in relation to SARS-CoV-2 and coronaviruses. What these receptors recognize is not known. Clones were sequenced by immunoSEQ multiplex PCR, and TCRdb holds only the in-frame ones, with some missing. Of 20,000 to 30,000 clones detected, around 75% appear once; the ten largest clones hold around a fifth. Unexposed donor CD4+ T cells date from about 2011-2018, before the COVID-19 pandemic. The cells were cultured for roughly 11 days before CD4+ T cells were isolated. Sequenced material: CD4+ T cells from PBMCs, cultured in vitro. The receptors were sampled from a human donor in good health.

The V gene is TRBV5-6, the J gene TRBJ1-2; D is unresolved. Deletions cut 4 bases from V and 1 base from J, with 11 bases between. This CDR3 has 14 amino acids. The germline CDR1 and CDR2 sequences are SGHDT and YYEEEE. CDR3 residues: CASSQPSRNYGYTF. CDR3 sequence (DNA): TGTGCCAGCAGCCAGCCCTCCCGTAACTATGGCTACACCTTC.

V usage is TRBV19 and J usage is TRBJ2-7; no firm D call. V lost 4 bases and J 2 bases, leaving 9 bases between the germline ends. The germline CDR1 and CDR2 sequences are LNHDA and SQIVND (reference sequence). This CDR3 comprises 13 residues. In DNA form, the CDR3 reads TGTGCCAGTAGTAAGGACGGTACCTACGAGCAGTACTTC. Amino acids: CASSKDGTYEQYF.

This clone is large within its sample. The rearrangement uses TRBV7-2 and TRBJ2-5, with TRBD2 identical over 7 bases. This CDR3 spans 16 amino acids. V trimming: 5 bases; J trimming: 0 bases; junction bases outside the gene matches: 9. In germline, CDR1 is SGHTA, CDR2 FQGNSA. CDR3: CASSPRSAGNQETQYF. CDR3 coding DNA: TGTGCCAGCAGCCCCAGGTCAGCGGGGAACCAAGAGACCCAGTACTTC.

The V gene is TRBV6-2 or TRBV6-3, the J gene TRBJ2-7, with TRBD1 identical over 7 bases. V shed 2 bases and J 7 bases; nucleotides not matched to a gene: 8. Per the germline V gene, CDR1 is MNHEY and CDR2 is SVGEGT. This CDR3 has 14 amino acids. The CDR3 spells CASSYNSRGREQYF. CDR3 bases: TGTGCCAGCAGTTACAATAGTAGGGGGCGGGAGCAGTACTTC.

This clone was counted a single time. The rearrangement uses TRBV6-5 and TRBJ2-3; 11 bases line up with TRBD1. The V gene end was trimmed by 6 bases and the J gene end by 4 bases; junction bases not matched to a gene: 6. This CDR3 is built from 15 residues. The germline CDR1 and CDR2 sequences are MNHEY and SVGAGI. CDR3 in DNA: TGTGCCAGCAGAAGGGGGACAGGGGGAGCAGATACGCAGTATTTT. Its protein product is CASRRGTGGADTQYF.